This T cell receptor beta chain was sequenced for a study of PD-1 blockade in classical Hodgkin lymphoma. Points from the study as a whole: In newly diagnosed patients, baseline TCR diversity was reportedly below that of healthy donors. Possible causes of repertoire differences, disease activity or prior therapy, remain undefined. CD4+ TCR diversity rose significantly by C4D1, and CD8+ TCR diversity did not. Exclusion applied to patients who initiated nivolumab less than 1 year following ASCT.

Trimming shortened V by 6 bases and J by 3 bases, and 13 bases separated the two germline ends. The CDR3 totals 14 residues. Germline CDR1 is SNHLY and CDR2 is FYNNEI. All patients relapsed after autologous stem cell transplantation, and brentuximab vedotin exposure varied. Researchers report purifying CD4+ T cells from thawed PBMCs by magnetic negative selection. Worth noting for this clone: The antigen remains undetermined.

The protocol was immunoSEQ multiplex PCR, while the TCRdb copy is restricted to in-frame clones and leaves out a portion. The data contain some 7,000 clones, more than 65% of them singletons. This chain joins TRBV2 and TRBJ2-3, with D perhaps matching TRBD1 or TRBD2 (5 bases each). The sequences come from CD4+ T cells from blood, collected at baseline. The sequence was obtained from a human donor with classical Hodgkin lymphoma. This CDR3 reads CASRAGTETDTQYF. In nucleotides, the CDR3 is TGTGCCAGCAGAGCCGGGACGGAGACAGATACGCAGTATTTT.